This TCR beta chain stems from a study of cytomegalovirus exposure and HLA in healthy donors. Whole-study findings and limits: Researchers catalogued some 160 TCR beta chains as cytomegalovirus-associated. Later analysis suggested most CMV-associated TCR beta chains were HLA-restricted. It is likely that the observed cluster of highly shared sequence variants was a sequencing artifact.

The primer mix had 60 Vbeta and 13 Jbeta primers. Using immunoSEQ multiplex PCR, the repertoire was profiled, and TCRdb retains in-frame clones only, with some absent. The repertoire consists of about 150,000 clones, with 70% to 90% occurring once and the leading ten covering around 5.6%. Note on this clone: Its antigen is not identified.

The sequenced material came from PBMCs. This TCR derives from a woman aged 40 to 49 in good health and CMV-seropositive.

The CDR3 bases are TGCGCCAGCAGCTTTACTTCAGGGAAGACTAGCACAGATACGCAGTATTTT. It codes for CASSFTSGKTSTDTQYF. This chain joins TRBV5-1 and TRBJ2-3; D perhaps matches TRBD1 (5 bases). In germline, CDR1 is SGHRS, CDR2 YFSETQ. The CDR3 is 17 residues long. V dropped 2 bases and J dropped 0 bases, with 16 bases sitting between them.